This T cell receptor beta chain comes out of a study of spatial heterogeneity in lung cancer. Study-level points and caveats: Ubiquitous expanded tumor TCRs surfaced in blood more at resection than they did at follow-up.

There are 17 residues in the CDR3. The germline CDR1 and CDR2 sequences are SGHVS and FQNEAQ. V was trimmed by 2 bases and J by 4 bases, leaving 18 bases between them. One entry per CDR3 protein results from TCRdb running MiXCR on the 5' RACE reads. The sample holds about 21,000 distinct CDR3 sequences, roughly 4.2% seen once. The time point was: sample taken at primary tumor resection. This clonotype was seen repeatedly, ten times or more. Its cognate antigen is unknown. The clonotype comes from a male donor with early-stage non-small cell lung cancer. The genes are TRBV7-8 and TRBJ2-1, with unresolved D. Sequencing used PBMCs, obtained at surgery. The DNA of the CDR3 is TGTGCCAGCAGCTTACCCTTCAGATTAGCACCTTACAATGAGCAGTTCTTC. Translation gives CASSLPFRLAPYNEQFF.